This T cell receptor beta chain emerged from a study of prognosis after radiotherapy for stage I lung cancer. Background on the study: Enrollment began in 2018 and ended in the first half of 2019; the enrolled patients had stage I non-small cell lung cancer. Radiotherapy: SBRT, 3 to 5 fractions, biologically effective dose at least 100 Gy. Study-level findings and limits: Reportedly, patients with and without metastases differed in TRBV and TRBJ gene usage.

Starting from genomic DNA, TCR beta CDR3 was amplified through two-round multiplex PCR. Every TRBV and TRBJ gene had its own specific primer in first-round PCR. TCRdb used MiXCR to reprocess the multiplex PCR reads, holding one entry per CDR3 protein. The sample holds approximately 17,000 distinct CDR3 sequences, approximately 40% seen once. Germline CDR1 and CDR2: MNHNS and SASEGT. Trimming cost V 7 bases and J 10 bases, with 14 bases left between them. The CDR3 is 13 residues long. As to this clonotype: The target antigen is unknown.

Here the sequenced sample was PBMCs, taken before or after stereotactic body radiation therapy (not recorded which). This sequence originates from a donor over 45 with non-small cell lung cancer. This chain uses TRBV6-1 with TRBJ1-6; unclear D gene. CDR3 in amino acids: CASIGDWVSPLHF. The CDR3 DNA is TGTGCCAGCATTGGAGATTGGGTATCACCCCTCCACTTT.